This T cell receptor (beta chain) was profiled in a study of PD-1 blockade in classical Hodgkin lymphoma. Documented time point: cycle 4 day 1 (C4D1), after five to seven weeks of nivolumab. The patients all showed relapse after autologous stem cell transplantation, while their brentuximab vedotin exposure varied. Repertoires were generated with immunoSEQ multiplex PCR, while TCRdb's copy carries only in-frame clones and drops some. This sample carries roughly 46,000 clones, about three quarters of them seen once, and the ten largest clones take approximately 12%. V lost 4 bases, J lost 13 bases, and 29 bases lay in between. Germline CDR1 and CDR2: MNHNS and SASEGT. This CDR3 has 18 amino acids.

This chain uses TRBV6-1 with TRBJ2-6; no clear D. Sequencing was performed on peripheral blood mononuclear cells (PBMCs), taken before the fourth cycle of nivolumab. The source is a human donor with classical Hodgkin lymphoma. The CDR3 reads CASSADASMHKSGQVLTF. CDR3 coding DNA: TGTGCCAGCAGTGCGGACGCCTCTATGCACAAGTCGGGCCAAGTCCTGACTTTC.